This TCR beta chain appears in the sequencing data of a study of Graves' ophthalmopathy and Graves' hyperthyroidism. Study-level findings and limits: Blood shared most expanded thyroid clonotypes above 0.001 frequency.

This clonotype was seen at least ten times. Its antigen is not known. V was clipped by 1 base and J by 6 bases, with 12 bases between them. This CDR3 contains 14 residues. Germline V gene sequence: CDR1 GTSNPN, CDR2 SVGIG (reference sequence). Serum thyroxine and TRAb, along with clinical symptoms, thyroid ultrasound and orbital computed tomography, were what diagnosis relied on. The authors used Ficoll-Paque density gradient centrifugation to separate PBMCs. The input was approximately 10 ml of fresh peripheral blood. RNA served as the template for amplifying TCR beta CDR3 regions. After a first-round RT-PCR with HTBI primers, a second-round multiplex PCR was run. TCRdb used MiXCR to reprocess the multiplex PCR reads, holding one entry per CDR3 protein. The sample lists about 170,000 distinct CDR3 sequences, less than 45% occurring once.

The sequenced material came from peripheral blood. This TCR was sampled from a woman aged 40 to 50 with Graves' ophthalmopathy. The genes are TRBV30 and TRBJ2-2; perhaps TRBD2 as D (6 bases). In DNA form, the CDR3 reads TGTGCCTGGAGTGGGGGGGTCGGAGCCGGGGAGCTGTTTTTT. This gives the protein CAWSGGVGAGELFF.